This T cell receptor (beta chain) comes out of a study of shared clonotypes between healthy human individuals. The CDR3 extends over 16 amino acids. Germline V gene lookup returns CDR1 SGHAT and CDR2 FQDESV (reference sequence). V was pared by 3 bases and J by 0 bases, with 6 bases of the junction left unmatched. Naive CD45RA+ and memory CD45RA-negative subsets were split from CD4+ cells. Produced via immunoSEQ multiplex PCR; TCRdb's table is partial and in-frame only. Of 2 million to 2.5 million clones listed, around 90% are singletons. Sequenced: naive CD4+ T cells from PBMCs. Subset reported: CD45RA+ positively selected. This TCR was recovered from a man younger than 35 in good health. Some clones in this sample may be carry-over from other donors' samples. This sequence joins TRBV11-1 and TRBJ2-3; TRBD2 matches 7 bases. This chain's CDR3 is CASSLDSAGSTDTQYF. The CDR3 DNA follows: TGTGCCAGCAGCTTGGACTCAGCGGGGAGCACAGATACGCAGTATTTT.